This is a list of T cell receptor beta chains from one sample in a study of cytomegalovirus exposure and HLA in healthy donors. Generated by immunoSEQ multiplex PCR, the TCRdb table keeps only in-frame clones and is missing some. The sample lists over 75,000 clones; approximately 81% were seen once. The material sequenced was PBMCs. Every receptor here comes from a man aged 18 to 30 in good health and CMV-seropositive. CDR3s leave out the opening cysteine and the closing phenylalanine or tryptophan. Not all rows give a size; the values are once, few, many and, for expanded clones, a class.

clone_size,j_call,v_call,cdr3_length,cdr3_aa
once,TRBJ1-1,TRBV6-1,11,ASSEGGALEAF
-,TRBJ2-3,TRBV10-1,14,ASSESLAGGTDTQY
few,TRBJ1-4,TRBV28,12,ASSSADRGEKLF
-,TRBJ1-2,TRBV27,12,ASKPAGTEMGYT
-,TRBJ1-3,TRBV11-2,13,ASSLGAGSGNTIY
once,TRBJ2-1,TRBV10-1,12,ASSLGLAGGPKF
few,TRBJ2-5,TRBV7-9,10,ASSLVAETQY
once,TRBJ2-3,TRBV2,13,ASKELIRSKDTQY
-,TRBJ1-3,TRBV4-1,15,ASSQDRLGGGRDTIY
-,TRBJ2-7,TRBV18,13,ASSRPGLAEWEQY
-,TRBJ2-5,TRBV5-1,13,ASSFTGGQVETQY
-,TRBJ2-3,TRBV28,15,ASTEDLGPPSTDTQY
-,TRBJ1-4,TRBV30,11,AWSDRGIEKLF
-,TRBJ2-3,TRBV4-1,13,ASSQHGLAGDTQY
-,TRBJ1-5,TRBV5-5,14,ASSLGPQGVNQPQH
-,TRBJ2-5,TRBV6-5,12,ASTSRAPQETQY
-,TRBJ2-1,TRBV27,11,ASSLRRGGEQF
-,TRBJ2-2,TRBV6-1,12,ASSPGHYTGELF
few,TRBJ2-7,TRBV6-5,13,ASSYPGQGFYEQY
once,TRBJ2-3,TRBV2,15,ASSTPRSGSLTDTQY
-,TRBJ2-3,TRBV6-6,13,ASSYGLAGGDTQY
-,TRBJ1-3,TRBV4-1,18,ASSQDVVGAGVLSGNTIY
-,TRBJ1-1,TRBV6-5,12,ASRTDYRNTEAF
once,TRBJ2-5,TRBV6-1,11,ASTPGPQETQY
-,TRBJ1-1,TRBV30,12,AWIGDRPSMGAF
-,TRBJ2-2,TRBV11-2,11,ASSLASTGELF
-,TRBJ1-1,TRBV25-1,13,ASSEAHWGGTEAF
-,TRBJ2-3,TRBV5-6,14,ASSLAGGGRADTQY
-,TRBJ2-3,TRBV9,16,ASSTQASGRRVPDTQY
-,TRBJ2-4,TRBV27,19,ASSPRGGGGRAFRSKNIQY
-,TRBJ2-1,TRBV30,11,AYTSGGYNEQF
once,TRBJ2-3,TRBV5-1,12,ASSPERQSNTQY
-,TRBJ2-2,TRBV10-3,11,AISGTGPGELF
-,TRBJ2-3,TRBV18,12,ASSPGLTRDTQY
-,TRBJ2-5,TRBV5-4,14,ASSTGTSGRKETQY
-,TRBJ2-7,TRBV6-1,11,ASEGLAGVEQY
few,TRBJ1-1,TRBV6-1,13,ASSELAGSGTEAF
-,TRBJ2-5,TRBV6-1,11,ASRADSVETQY
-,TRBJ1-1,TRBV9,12,ASSRGTGKTEAF
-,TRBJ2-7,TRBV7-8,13,ASSPDRGPSYEQY
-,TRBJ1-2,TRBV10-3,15,AISANPTGQGSYGYT
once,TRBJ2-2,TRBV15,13,ATSRSTGGTGELF
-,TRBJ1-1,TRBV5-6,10,ASSQGTVEAF
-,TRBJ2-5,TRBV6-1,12,ASSESGVQETQY
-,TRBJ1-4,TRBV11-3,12,ASSPGQGIEKLF
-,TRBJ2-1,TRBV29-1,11,SVYGLAGIEQF